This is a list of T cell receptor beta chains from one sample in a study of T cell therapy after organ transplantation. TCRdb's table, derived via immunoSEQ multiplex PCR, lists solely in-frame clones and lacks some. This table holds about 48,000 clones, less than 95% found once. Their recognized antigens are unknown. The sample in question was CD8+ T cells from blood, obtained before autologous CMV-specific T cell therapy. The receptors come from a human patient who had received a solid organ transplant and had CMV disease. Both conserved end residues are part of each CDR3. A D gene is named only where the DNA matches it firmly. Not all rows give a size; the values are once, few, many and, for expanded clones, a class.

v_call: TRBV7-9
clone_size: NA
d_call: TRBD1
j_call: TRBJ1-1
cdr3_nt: TGTGCCAGCAGCCCCGGGGGACAGGGGATGAACACTGAAGCTTTCTTT
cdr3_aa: CASSPGGQGMNTEAFF

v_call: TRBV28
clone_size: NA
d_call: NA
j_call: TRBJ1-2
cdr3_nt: TGTGCCAGCAGTTTGCCGAGCGACTCATATGGCTACACCTTC
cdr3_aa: CASSLPSDSYGYTF

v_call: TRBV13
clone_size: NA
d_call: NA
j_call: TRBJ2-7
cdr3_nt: TGTGCCAGCAGCTTAGGGTACGAGCAGTACTTC
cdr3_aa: CASSLGYEQYF

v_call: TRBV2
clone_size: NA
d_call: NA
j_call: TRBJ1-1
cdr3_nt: TGTGCCAGCAGCGGGACGGTGAACACTGAAGCTTTCTTT
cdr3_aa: CASSGTVNTEAFF

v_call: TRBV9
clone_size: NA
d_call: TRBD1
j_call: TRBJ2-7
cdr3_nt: TGTGCCAGCAGCCCCTACCGGGACAGGGTCTACGAGCAGTACTTC
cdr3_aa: CASSPYRDRVYEQYF

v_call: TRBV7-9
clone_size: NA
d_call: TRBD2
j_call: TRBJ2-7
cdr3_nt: TGTGCCAGCAGCCCAATACTAGCGGGAGGTTTCCACGAGCAGTACTTC
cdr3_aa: CASSPILAGGFHEQYF

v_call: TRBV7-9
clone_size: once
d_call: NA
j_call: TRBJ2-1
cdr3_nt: TGTGCCGGATGGAGGACGGGACCGAATGAGCAGTTCTTC
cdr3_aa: CAGWRTGPNEQFF

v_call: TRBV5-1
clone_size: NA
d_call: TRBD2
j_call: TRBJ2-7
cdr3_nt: TGCGCCAGCAGCCCTGCTGGGAGGGATTTCTACGAGCAGTACTTC
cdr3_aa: CASSPAGRDFYEQYF

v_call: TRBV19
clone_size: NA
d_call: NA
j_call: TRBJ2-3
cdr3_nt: TGTTCTGCTTCAGCGGCTAGCACAGATACGCAGTATTTT
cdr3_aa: CSASAASTDTQYF

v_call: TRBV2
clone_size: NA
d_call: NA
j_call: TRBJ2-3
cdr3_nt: TGTGCCAGCAGTCCCCGGGACCTCGGAATACTACAGTATTTT
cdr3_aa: CASSPRDLGILQYF

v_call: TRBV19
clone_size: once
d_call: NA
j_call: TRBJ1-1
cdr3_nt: TGTGCCAGTAGTATTGGCCCCCTCAACACTGAAGCTTTCTTT
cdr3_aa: CASSIGPLNTEAFF

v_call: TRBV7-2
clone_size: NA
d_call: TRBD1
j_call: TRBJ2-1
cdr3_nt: TGTGCCAGCAGCATAGAACTGGACAGGGGGCGCGAAGCTGAGCAGTTCTTC
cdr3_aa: CASSIELDRGREAEQFF

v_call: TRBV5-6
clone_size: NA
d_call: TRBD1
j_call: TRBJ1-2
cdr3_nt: TGTGCCAGCAGGCCGGGACAGGGATATGACTATGGCTACACCTTC
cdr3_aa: CASRPGQGYDYGYTF

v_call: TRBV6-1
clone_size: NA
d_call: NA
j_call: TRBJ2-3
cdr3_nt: TGTGCCAGCAGTGAATCTCTTGAGGCAACCCCAATCGGCACAGATACGCAGTATTTT
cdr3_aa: CASSESLEATPIGTDTQYF

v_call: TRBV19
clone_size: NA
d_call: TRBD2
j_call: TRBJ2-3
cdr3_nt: TGTGCCAGTAGTATAGGGGCTAGCGGGGTAGGAGATACGCAGTATTTT
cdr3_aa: CASSIGASGVGDTQYF

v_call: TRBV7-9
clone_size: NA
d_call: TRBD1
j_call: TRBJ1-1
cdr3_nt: TGTGCCAGCAGCTTAGGGGACAGGGGTGAAGCTTTCTTT
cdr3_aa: CASSLGDRGEAFF

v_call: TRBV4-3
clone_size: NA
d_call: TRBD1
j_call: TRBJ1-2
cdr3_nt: TGCGCCAGCAGCCAGGTGGGGACAGGGAGGCCGTTGGATGGCTACACCTTC
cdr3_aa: CASSQVGTGRPLDGYTF

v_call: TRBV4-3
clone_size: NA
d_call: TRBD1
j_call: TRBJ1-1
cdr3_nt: TGCGCCAGCAGCCAACGACAGGGAGTGAACACTGAAGCTTTCTTT
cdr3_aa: CASSQRQGVNTEAFF

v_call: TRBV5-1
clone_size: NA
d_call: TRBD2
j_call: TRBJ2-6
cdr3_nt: TGCGCCAGCAGCTTGGAGGAGGGGAGGGGAGCTGGGGCCAACGTCCTGACTTTC
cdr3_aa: CASSLEEGRGAGANVLTF

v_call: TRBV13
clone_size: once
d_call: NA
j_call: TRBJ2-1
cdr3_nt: TGTGCCAGCAGCCCCTCGACTAGTTCTATATACAATGAGCAGTTCTTC
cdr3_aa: CASSPSTSSIYNEQFF

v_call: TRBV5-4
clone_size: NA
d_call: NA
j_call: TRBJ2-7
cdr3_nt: TGTGCCTCGGGAAATGACGAGCAGTACTTC
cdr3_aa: CASGNDEQYF

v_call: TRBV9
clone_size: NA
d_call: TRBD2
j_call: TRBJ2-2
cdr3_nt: TGTGCCAGCAGCCAGAGCGGGGAGCCCAACACCGGGGAGCTGTTTTTT
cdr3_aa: CASSQSGEPNTGELFF

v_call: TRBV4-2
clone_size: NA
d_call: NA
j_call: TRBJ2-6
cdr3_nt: TGTGCCAGCAGCACTGAGGGCAAAGTACAAAGTCGGGCCAACGTCCTGACTTTC
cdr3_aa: CASSTEGKVQSRANVLTF

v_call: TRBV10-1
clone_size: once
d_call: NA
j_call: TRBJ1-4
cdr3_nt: TGCGCCAGCAGAGTTCGGGGGGGCGATCGCGAAAAACTGTTTTTT
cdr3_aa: CASRVRGGDREKLFF

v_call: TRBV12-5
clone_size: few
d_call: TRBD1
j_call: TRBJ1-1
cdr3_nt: TGTGCTAGTGGTCCGGGGACAGGGCCTGAAGCTTTCTTT
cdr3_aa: CASGPGTGPEAFF

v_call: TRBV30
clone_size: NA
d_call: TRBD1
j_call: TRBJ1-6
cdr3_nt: TGTGCCTGGAGTGTTGACAGGGAGACATCACCCCTCCACTTT
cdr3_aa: CAWSVDRETSPLHF

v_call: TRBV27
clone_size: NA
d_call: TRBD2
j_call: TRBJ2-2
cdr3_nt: TGTGCCAGCAGTTTGTCGGTTTGGCGGGAGGGCCGGGCCGGGGAGCTGTTTTTT
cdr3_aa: CASSLSVWREGRAGELFF

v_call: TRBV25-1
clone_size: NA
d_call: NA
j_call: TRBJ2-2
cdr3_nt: TGTGCCAGCAGTGAAGGTAACAGGAACACCGGGGAGCTGTTTTTT
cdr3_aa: CASSEGNRNTGELFF

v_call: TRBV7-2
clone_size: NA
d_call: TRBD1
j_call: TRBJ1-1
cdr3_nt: TGTGCCAGCAGCTTAGGGGCAGGGACAGAAGGTGAAGCTTTCTTT
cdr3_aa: CASSLGAGTEGEAFF

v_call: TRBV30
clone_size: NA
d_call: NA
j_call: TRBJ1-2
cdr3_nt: TGTGCCTGGAGTCCCTCCTGGGAATATGGCTACACCTTC
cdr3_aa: CAWSPSWEYGYTF

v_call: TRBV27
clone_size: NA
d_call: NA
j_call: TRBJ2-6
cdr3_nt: TGTGCCAGCAGTTTAGGGGGGTGGGCCAACGTCCTGACTTTC
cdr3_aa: CASSLGGWANVLTF

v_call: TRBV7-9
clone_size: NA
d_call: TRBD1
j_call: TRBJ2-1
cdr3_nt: TGTGCCAGCAGCTTAAGACAGGGTATAGTCAATGAGCAGTTCTTC
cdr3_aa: CASSLRQGIVNEQFF

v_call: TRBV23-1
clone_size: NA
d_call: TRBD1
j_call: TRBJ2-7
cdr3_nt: TGCGCCAGCAGCCCCGGGGCGACAGGGCCCGTGGGGTGCTCCTACGAGCAGTACTTC
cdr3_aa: CASSPGATGPVGCSYEQYF

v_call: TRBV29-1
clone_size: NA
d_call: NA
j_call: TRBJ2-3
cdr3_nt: TGCAGCGTTGCGGACCCGGGGGCCGCAGATACGCAGTATTTT
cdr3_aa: CSVADPGAADTQYF

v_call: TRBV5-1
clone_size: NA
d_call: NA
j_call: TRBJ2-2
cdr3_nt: TGCGCCAGCAGCTTGGACTCCCCCACCGGGGAGCTGTTTTTT
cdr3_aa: CASSLDSPTGELFF

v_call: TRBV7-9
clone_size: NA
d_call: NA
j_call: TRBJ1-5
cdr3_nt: TGTGCCAGCAGCTTAGGGCACAATCAGCCCCAGCATTTT
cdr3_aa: CASSLGHNQPQHF

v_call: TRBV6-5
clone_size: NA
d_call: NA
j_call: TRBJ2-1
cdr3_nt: TGTGCCAGCAGTTACTCCCCTAGAACCTACAATGAGCAGTTCTTC
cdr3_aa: CASSYSPRTYNEQFF

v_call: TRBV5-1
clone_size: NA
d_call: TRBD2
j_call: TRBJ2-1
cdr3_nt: TGCGCCAGCAGCTTTCCTAGCGGGAGGACCTCCAATGAGCAGTTCTTC
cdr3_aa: CASSFPSGRTSNEQFF

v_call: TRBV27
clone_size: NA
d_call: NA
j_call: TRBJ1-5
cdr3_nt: TGTGCCAGCAGTTTCGGAGGGCCCAATCAGCCCCAGCATTTT
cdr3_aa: CASSFGGPNQPQHF

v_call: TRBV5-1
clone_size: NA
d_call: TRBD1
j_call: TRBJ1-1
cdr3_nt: TGCGCCAGCCGGGGGGCCGGGACAGCGAAGGCCTCGAGCACTGAAGCTTTCTTT
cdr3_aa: CASRGAGTAKASSTEAFF

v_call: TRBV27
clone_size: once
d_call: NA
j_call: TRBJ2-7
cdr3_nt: TGTGCCAGCAGTTTATCGTTGACTCCCTACGAGCAGTACTTC
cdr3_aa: CASSLSLTPYEQYF

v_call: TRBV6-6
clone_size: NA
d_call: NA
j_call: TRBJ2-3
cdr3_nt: TGTGCCAGCATCCCACAGGGCCCTTTCACAGATACGCAGTATTTT
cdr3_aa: CASIPQGPFTDTQYF

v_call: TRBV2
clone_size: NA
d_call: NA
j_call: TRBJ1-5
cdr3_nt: TGTGCCAGCAGTGAGTGGCAGCCAAGCAATCAGCCCCAGCATTTT
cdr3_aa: CASSEWQPSNQPQHF

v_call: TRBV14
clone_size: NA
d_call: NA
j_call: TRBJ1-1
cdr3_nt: TGTGCCAGCAGCCCGAATAGCGGGGGTGCCACTGAAGCTTTCTTT
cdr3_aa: CASSPNSGGATEAFF

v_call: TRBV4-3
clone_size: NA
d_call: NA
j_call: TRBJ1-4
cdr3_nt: TGCGCCAGCAGCCAAGATGGAGGGTCTGTCTTAGGTGAAAAACTGTTTTTT
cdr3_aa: CASSQDGGSVLGEKLFF

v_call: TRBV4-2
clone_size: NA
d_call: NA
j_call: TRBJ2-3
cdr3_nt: TGTGCCAGCACCAGGGCGCAGTATTTT
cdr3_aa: CASTRAQYF